This TCR beta chain was sequenced for a study of T cells in localized non-small cell lung cancer. Study results and caveats: A median approximately 53 of the top 100 tumor clones appeared in adjacent lung. Maximal T cell clonality occurred in uninvolved adjacent lung, with tumor ranking below it. Higher blood T cell density went with longer overall survival. A single tumor region was sequenced, leaving heterogeneity possible.

Produced via immunoSEQ multiplex PCR; TCRdb's table is partial and in-frame only. The sample carries around 26,000 clones, under 95% recorded once. The junction had 9 bases not matched to a gene; V was cut back by 6 bases and J by 4 bases. Germline CDR1 is MGHRA and CDR2 is YSYEKL. CDR3 length: 15 amino acids. Note on this clone: Its antigen remains unknown.

The rearrangement links TRBV4-1 to TRBJ2-1, with TRBD1 matching 7 bases. This clonotype originated in a female donor aged 60 or older with stage II squamous cell lung carcinoma. Sample: peripheral blood, taken before any cancer treatment. The CDR3, as DNA: TGCGCCAGCAGTTTCCGGGACAGCTCATACAATGAGCAGTTCTTC. The encoded protein is CASSFRDSSYNEQFF.